Only a few counts were recorded for the clone carrying this TCR beta chain. Antigen specificity is unknown. Once obtained from cultured CD4+ T cells, the DNA was sequenced using the Oncomine TCR Beta short-read assay. Each CDR3 protein gets one entry after TCRdb re-called the PCR reads with MiXCR. The sample records roughly 12,000 distinct CDR3 sequences, 35% to 50% being singletons. This record belongs to a study of vaccination and CD4 T cells after COVID-19. Study-wide background: As their vaccination, participants received two doses of either BNT162b2 or mRNA-1273 vaccine. Control cultures were supplied with a CEFX pool, an HIV-1 Nef pool, or no peptide at all.

The treatment here: approximately 9-day PBMC culture with coronavirus spike peptide pools or control peptides (ViraFEST assay). The germline CDR1 and CDR2 sequences are DFQATT and SNEGSKA (reference sequence). Trimming removed 6 bases from V and 4 bases from J, with 15 bases in between. This CDR3 comprises 13 residues. General study points: Vaccine-specific clones numbering 304 of 307 showed spike mono-reactivity in convalescent patients. Median counts of SARS-CoV-2-reactive clonotypes increased from around 20 to 38; this difference was not significant.

The V and J genes are TRBV20-1 and TRBJ2-5; maybe TRBD2 (6 bases). The specimen comprised cultured CD4+ T cells from blood, sampled after SARS-CoV-2 vaccination. This receptor was taken from a human donor with COVID-19. CDR3: CSAPFSGGETQYF. In DNA, the CDR3 is TGCAGTGCGCCTTTTTCCGGGGGAGAGACCCAGTACTTC.